This TCR beta chain was sequenced in a study of T cell changes during pregnancy in multiple sclerosis. Sequencing was performed with immunoSEQ multiplex PCR; in TCRdb, only in-frame clones are kept and a portion is missing. This sample has tens of thousands of clones, with just over 90% found just once. CDR1 is SNHLY and CDR2 is FYNNEI in the germline V gene. Trimming cost V 3 bases and J 7 bases; bases outside gene matches: 4. The CDR3 totals 13 residues. The TCR comes from a female donor with multiple sclerosis, enrolled in a pregnancy study. The rearrangement uses TRBV2 and TRBJ2-5, with 8 positions matching TRBD1. Sequencing used CD4+ T cells from peripheral blood mononuclear cells, obtained in the third trimester of pregnancy. The CDR3 region has the DNA TGTGCCAGCAGTGACGACAGGGGAAGGACCCAGTACTTC. This translates into CASSDDRGRTQYF.